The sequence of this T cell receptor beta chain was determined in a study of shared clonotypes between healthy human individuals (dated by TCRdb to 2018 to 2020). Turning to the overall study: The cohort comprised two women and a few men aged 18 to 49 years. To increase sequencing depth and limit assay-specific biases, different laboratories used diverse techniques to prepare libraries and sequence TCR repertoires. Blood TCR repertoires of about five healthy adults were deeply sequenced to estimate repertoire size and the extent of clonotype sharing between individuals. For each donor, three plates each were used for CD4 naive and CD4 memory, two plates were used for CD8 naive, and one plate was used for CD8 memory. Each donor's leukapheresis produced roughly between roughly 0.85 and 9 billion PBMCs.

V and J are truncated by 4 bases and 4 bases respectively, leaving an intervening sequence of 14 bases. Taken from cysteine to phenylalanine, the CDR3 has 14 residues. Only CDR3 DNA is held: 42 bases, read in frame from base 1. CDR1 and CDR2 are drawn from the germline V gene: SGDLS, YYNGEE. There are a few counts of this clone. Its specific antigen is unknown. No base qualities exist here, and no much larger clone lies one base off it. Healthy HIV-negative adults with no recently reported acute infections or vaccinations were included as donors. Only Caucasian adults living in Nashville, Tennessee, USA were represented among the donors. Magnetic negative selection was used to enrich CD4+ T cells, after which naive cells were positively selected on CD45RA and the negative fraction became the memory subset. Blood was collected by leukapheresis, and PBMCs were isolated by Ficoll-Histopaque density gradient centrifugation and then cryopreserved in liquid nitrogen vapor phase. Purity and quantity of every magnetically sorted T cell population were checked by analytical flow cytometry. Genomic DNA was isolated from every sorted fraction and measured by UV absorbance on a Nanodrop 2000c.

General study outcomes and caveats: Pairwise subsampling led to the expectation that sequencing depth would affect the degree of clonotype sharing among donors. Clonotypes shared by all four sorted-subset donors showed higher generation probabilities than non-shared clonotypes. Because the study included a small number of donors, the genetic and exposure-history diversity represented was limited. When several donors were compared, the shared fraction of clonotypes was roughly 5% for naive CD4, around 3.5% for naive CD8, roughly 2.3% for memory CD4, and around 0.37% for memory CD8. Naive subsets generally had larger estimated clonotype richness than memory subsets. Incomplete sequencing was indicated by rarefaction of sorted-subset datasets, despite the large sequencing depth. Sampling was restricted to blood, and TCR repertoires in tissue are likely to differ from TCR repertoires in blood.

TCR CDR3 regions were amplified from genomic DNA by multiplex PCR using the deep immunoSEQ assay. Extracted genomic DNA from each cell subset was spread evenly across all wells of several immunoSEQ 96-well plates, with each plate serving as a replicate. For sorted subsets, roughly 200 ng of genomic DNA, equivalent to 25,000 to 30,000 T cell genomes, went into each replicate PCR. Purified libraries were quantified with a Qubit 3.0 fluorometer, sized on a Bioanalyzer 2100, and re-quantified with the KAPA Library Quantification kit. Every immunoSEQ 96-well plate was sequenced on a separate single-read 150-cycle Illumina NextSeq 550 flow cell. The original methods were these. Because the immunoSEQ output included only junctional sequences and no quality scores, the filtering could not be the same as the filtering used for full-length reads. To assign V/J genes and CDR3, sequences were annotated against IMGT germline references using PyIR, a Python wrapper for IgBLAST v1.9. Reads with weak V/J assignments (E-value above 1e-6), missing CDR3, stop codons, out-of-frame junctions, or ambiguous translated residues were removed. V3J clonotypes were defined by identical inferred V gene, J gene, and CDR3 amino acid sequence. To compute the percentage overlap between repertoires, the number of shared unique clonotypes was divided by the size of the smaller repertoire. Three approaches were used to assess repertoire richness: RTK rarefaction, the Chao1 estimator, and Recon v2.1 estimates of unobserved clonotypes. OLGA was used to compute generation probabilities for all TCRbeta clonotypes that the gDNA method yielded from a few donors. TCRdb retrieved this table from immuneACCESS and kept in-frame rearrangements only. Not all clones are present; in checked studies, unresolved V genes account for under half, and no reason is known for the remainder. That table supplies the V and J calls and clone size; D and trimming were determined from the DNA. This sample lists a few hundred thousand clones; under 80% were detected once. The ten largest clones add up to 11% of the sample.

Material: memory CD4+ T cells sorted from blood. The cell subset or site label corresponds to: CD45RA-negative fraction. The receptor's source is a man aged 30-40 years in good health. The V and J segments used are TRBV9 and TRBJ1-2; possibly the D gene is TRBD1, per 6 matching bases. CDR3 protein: CASSPRGASYGYTF. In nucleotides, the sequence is TGTGCCAGCAGCCCCAGGGGCGCAAGCTATGGCTACACCTTC.